This TCR beta chain came from a study of blood T cell repertoires in COVID-19. Generated by immunoSEQ multiplex PCR, the TCRdb table keeps only in-frame clones and is missing some. Of about 160,000 clones detected, around four fifths appear once; the ten largest clones hold 20% to 25%. The CDR3 has 13 residues. Germline-derived CDR1 and CDR2 are GTSNPN and SVGIG (reference sequence). Trimming pared 2 bases from V and 2 bases from J, leaving 10 bases between. V and J are TRBV30 and TRBJ2-7, with D perhaps matching TRBD2 (6 bases). Sequenced: peripheral blood. The TCR originated in a woman of 80 years or more with acute or convalescent COVID-19. The chain's CDR3 is CAWSRRGPYEQYF. Written as DNA, the CDR3 is TGTGCCTGGAGTAGGAGGGGCCCCTACGAGCAGTACTTC.